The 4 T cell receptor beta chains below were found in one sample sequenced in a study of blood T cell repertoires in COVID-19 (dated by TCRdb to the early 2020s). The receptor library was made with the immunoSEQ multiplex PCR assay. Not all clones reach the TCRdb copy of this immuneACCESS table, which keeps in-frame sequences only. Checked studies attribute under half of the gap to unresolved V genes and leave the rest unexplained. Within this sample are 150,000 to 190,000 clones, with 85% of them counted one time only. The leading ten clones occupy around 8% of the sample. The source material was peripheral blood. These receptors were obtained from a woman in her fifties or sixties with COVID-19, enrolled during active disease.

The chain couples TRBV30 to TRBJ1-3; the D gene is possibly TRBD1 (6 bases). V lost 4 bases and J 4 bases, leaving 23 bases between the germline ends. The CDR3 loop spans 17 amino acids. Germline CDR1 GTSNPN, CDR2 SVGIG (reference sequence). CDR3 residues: CAWKRGGAGTSGNTIYF. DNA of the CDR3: TGTGCCTGGAAAAGAGGTGGGGCCGGGACATCAGGAAACACCATATATTTT.

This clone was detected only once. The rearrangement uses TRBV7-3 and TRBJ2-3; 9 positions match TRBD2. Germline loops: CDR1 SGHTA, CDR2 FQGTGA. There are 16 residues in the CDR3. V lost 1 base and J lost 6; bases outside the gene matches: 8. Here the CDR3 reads CASSLRSNSGSDTQYF. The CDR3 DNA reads TGTGCCAGCAGCTTAAGATCGAATAGCGGGAGTGATACGCAGTATTTT.

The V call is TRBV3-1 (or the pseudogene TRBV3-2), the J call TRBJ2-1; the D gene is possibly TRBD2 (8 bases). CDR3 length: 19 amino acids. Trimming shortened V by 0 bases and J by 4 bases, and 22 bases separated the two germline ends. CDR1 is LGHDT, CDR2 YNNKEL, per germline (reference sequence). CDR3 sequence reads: CASSQESGYGGGQYNEQFF. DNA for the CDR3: TGTGCCAGCAGCCAAGAAAGCGGTTACGGGGGGGGACAGTACAATGAGCAGTTCTTC.

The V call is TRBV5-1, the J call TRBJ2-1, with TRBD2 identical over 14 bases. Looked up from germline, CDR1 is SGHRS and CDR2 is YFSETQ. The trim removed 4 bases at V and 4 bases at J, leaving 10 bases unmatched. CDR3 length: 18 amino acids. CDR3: CASSPKEGTSGRYNEQFF. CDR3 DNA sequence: TGCGCCAGCAGCCCGAAAGAGGGGACTAGCGGGAGATACAATGAGCAGTTCTTC.